This T cell receptor (beta chain) stems from a study of blood T cell repertoires in COVID-19. Study in general: The samples span acute and convalescent COVID-19 from the United States, Italy and Spain.

Trimming shortened V by 3 bases and J by 12 bases, and 21 bases separated the two germline ends. Germline CDR1 reads LGHDT; CDR2 reads YNNKEL (reference sequence). The CDR3 has 15 amino acids. Data came from immunoSEQ multiplex PCR; TCRdb stores just in-frame clones and leaves some out. The profile shows under 150,000 clones, roughly 80% of them singletons. The chain couples TRBV3-1 (or the pseudogene TRBV3-2) to TRBJ2-1; no firm D call. The sample comprised peripheral blood. The sequence was obtained from a man between 65 and 85 years old with acute or convalescent COVID-19. The CDR3 spells CASSHMAAAGLRQFF. The CDR3, as DNA: TGTGCCAGCAGCCATATGGCGGCAGCTGGTCTTAGGCAGTTCTTC.